This T cell receptor (beta chain) was obtained from a study of shared clonotypes between healthy human individuals. Per germline, CDR1 SQVTM and CDR2 ANQGSEA. Trimming removed 3 bases from V and 1 base from J, with 20 bases in between. This CDR3 region has 17 residues. Terminally differentiated effector memory CD45RA+ cells were excluded from the naive CD8 cells, which were CD45RO-negative and positively selected for CCR7. Assay used: immunoSEQ multiplex PCR; TCRdb lists only in-frame clones, some missing. In the table there are about 550,000 clones, about 95% of which are singletons. This rearrangement joins TRBV29-1 to TRBJ2-3, with D perhaps TRBD2 (6 bases). Sequencing used naive CD8+ T cells sorted from blood. The TCR sequence derives from a woman in her 30s in good health. The CDR3 region is CSVDSGSVGRGTDTQYF. CDR3 sequence (DNA): TGCAGCGTTGATAGTGGGTCGGTCGGGAGAGGCACAGATACGCAGTATTTT.